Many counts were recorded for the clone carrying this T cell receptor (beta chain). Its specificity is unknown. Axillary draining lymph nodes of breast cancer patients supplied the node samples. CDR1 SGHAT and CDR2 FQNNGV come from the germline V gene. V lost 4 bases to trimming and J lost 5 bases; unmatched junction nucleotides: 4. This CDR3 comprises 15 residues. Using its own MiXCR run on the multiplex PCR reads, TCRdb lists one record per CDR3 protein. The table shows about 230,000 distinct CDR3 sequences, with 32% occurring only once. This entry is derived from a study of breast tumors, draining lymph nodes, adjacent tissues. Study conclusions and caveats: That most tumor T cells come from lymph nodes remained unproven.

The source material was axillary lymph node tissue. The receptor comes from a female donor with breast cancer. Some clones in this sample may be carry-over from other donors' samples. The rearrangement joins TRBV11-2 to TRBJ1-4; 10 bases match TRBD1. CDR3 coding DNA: TGTGCCAGCAGCTCCCCGGACAGGGGGAATGAAAAACTGTTTTTT. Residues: CASSSPDRGNEKLFF.